These 13 T cell receptor beta chains were sequenced from one sample in a study of blood T cell repertoires in COVID-19. Sequencing was performed with immunoSEQ multiplex PCR; in TCRdb, only in-frame clones are kept and a portion is missing. The sample shows roughly 360,000 clones, under 85% of them seen only once. Input material: PBMCs or T cells enriched from blood (not recorded which). The receptors here all came from a woman between 45 and 65 years old who had recovered from COVID-19.

The V and J genes are TRBV30 and TRBJ1-2; no firm D call. CDR1 and CDR2 from the germline V gene are GTSNPN and SVGIG (reference sequence). This CDR3 is 14 amino acids long. V was cut by 2 bases and J by 1 base, with 11 bases left in between. This CDR3 reads CAWSPGPINYGYTF. The CDR3 coding sequence is TGTGCCTGGAGTCCAGGCCCGATTAACTATGGCTACACCTTC.

The chain joins TRBV6-5 to TRBJ1-4; TRBD1 is a possible D gene (5 bases). The CDR3 is 13 residues long. Trimming removed 6 bases from V and 7 bases from J, with 12 bases in between. The germline V gene encodes CDR1 MNHEY and CDR2 SVGAGI. CDR3 protein: CASRTVWIEKLFF. CDR3 coding DNA: TGTGCCAGCAGGACAGTATGGATTGAAAAACTGTTTTTT.

The chain uses TRBV10-3 and TRBJ1-1, with TRBD1 as a possible D gene (5 bases). In germline, CDR1 is ENHRY, CDR2 SYGVKD. The CDR3 covers 14 residues. Trimming cost V 6 bases and J 1 base, with 12 bases left between them. The CDR3 DNA sequence: TGTGCCATCAGGGGGACTCGGGGGAACACTGAAGCTTTCTTT. Its protein product is CAIRGTRGNTEAFF.

V is TRBV30 and J is TRBJ1-1; D is ambiguous. V was pared by 6 bases and J by 1 base, with 9 bases between. Germline CDR1 GTSNPN, CDR2 SVGIG (reference sequence). The CDR3 is made up of 12 amino acids. DNA for the CDR3: TGTGCCTGTAAGAGGGCGAACACTGAAGCTTTCTTT. Protein product: CACKRANTEAFF. Full variable domain (remainder filled in from reference TRBV30 and TRBJ1-1): SQTIHQWPATLVQPVGSPLSLECTVEGTSNPNLYWYRQAAGRGLQLLFYSVGIGQISSEVPQNLSASRPQDRQFILSSKKLLLSDSGFYLCACKRANTEAFFGQGTRLTVV.

V usage is TRBV7-2 and J usage is TRBJ1-6; no clear D gene. The germline gives CDR1 SGHTA, CDR2 FQGNSA. V gave up 0 bases and J gave up 4 bases, with 7 bases separating them. The CDR3 is made up of 15 amino acids. As DNA, the CDR3 is TGTGCCAGCAGCTTAGCTGAAGAGTATAATTCACCCCTCCACTTT. Its translation is CASSLAEEYNSPLHF.

V and J are TRBV18 and TRBJ2-7; maybe TRBD2 (5 bases). The length of the CDR3 is 14 residues. The V gene lost 5 bases and the J gene lost 3 bases, with 14 bases spanning the gap. Germline V lookup: CDR1 KGHSH, CDR2 LQKENI. The CDR3 nucleotides are TGTGCCAGCTCAGTCGGGGTACCAAGCTACGAGCAGTACTTC. Translated: CASSVGVPSYEQYF.

This clone was counted once. The V call is TRBV2, the J call TRBJ1-1; 10 bases match TRBD1. Germline trimming cut 4 bases from V and 4 bases from J; bases unmatched to any gene: 6. This CDR3 spans 15 amino acids. CDR1 is SNHLY, CDR2 FYNNEI, per germline. CDR3 amino acids: CASSAQGQGTTEAFF. The CDR3 DNA reads as TGTGCCAGCAGTGCCCAGGGACAGGGGACCACTGAAGCTTTCTTT. Complete variable domain (other parts from reference TRBV2 and TRBJ1-1): EPEVTQTPSHQVTQMGQEVILRCVPISNHLYFYWYRQILGQKVEFLVSFYNNEISEKSEIFDDQFSVERPDGSNFTLKIRSTKLEDSAMYFCASSAQGQGTTEAFFGQGTRLTVV.

The chain employs TRBV2 and TRBJ1-3; 7 bases are shared with TRBD1. The CDR3 extends over 13 amino acids. Per the germline V gene, CDR1 is SNHLY and CDR2 is FYNNEI. J gave up 8 bases and V 4 bases, and 5 bases lay outside the gene matches. The CDR3 DNA sequence: TGTGCCAGCAGTGCGTACCAGGGGGACACCATATATTTT. Translation: CASSAYQGDTIYF.

This chain joins TRBV7-3 and TRBJ2-5; 10 bases are a match to TRBD2. Germline V CDR1 and CDR2: SGHTA, FQGTGA. The CDR3 contains 13 residues. Trimming cost V 5 bases and J 5 bases; bases outside gene matches: 2. In DNA, the CDR3 is TGTGCCAGCAGCCCGGGACTAGCGGAGACCCAGTACTTC. Encoded protein: CASSPGLAETQYF.

This chain connects TRBV3-1 (or the pseudogene TRBV3-2) to TRBJ1-2; D unresolved. Germline V gene data show CDR1 as LGHDT and CDR2 as YNNKEL (reference sequence). This CDR3 spans 15 amino acids. V was cut by 2 bases and J by 8 bases, with 18 bases left in between. DNA for the CDR3: TGTGCCAGCAGCCAACGGCGGGCGTGGTTGGAGGGCTACACCTTC. It is translated as CASSQRRAWLEGYTF.

This clone was seen only a few times. The chain carries TRBV7-8 and TRBJ1-3; D is uncertain. The CDR3 contains 17 residues. Germline V gene data show CDR1 as SGHVS and CDR2 as FQNEAQ. V was trimmed by 5 bases and J by 0 bases, leaving 17 bases between them. The CDR3 bases are TGTGCCAGCAGCCCGTGGCGGGTTCAATCCTCTGGAAACACCATATATTTT. It codes for CASSPWRVQSSGNTIYF.

This clone was recorded once. The chain employs TRBV30 and TRBJ2-2; a weak D match, TRBD1 (6 bases). Trimming pared 5 bases from V and 1 base from J, leaving 11 bases between. The CDR3 is 14 amino acids. The germline V gene encodes CDR1 GTSNPN and CDR2 SVGIG (reference sequence). This CDR3 reads CAWATGVNTGELFF. The CDR3 nucleotides read TGTGCCTGGGCGACAGGAGTGAACACCGGGGAGCTGTTTTTT.

This chain connects TRBV25-1 to TRBJ1-6; 8 bases are a match to TRBD1. This CDR3 comprises 15 residues. Germline-derived CDR1 and CDR2 are MGHDK and SYGVNS. Trimming at V came to 5 bases and at J to 10 bases, leaving 10 bases not matched to a gene. This CDR3 is CASSPPTGENSPLHF. The CDR3 nucleotides are TGTGCCAGCAGTCCTCCGACAGGGGAAAACTCACCCCTCCACTTT.